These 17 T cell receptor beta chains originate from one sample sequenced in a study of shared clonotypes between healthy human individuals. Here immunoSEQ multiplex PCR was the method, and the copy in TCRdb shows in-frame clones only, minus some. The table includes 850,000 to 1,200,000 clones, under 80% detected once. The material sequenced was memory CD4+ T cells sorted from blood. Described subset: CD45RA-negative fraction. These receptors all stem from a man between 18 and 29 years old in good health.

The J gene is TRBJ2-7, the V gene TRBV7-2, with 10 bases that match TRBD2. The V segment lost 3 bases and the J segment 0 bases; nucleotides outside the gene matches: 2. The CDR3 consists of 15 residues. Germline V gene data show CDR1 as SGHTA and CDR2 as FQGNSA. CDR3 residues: CASSLGTSASYEQYF. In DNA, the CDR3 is TGTGCCAGCAGCTTGGGGACTAGCGCCTCCTACGAGCAGTACTTC. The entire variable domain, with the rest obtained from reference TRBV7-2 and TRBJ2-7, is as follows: GAGVSQSPSNKVTEKGKDVELRCDPISGHTALYWYRQSLGQGLEFLIYFQGNSAPDKSGLPSDRFSAERTGGSVSTLTIQRTQQEDSAVYLCASSLGTSASYEQYFGPGTRLTVT.

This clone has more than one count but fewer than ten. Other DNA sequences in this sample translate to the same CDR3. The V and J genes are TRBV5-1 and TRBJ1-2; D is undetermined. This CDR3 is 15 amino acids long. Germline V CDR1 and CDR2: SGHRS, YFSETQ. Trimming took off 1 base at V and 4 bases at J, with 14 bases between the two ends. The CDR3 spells CASSLTGTGTYGYTF. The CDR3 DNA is TGCGCCAGCAGCTTGACGGGCACGGGCACCTATGGCTACACCTTC.

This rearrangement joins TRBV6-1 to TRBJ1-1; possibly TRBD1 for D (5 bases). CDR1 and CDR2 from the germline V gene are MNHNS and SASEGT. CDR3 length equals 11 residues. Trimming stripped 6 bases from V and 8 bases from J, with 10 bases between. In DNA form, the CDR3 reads TGTGCCAGCAGCAGGGAGGTGGAAGCTTTCTTT. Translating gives CASSREVEAFF.

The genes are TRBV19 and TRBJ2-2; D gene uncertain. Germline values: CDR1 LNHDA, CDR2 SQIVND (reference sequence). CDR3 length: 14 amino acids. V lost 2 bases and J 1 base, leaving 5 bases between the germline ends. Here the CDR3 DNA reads TGTGCCAGTAGTATATCGGGGAACACCGGGGAGCTGTTTTTT. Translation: CASSISGNTGELFF.

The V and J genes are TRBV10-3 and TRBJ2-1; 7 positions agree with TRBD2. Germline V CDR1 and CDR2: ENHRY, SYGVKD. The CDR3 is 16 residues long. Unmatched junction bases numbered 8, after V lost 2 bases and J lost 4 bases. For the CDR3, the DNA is TGTGCCATCAGTGAGCCCTTAGGGAGGGATTACAATGAGCAGTTCTTC. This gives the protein CAISEPLGRDYNEQFF.

The CDR3 region has the DNA TGTGCCAGCAGAGAACAGGCCTCAGAAGCTTTCTTT. Protein sequence: CASREQASEAFF. The chain is built from TRBV2 and TRBJ1-1, with D perhaps TRBD1 (5 bases). Trimming cost V 6 bases and J 8 bases, with 13 bases left between them. This CDR3 has 12 residues. CDR1 and CDR2 (germline): SNHLY, FYNNEI.

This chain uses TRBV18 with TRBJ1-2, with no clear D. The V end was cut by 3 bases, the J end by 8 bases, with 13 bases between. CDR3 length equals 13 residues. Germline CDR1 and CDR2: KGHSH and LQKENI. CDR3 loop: CASSPITAEGYTF. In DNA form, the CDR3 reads TGTGCCAGCTCACCCATCACCGCGGAAGGCTACACCTTC. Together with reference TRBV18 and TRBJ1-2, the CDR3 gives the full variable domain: NAGVMQNPRHLVRRRGQEARLRCSPMKGHSHVYWYRQLPEEGLKFMVYLQKENIIDESGMPKERFSAEFPKEGPSILRIQQVVRGDSAAYFCASSPITAEGYTFGSGTRLTVV.

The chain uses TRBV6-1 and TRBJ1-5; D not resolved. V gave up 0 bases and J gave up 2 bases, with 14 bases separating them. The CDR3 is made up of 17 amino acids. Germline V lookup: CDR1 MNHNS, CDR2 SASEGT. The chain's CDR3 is CASSEARRESGNQPQHF. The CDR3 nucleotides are TGTGCCAGCAGTGAAGCGCGGAGGGAGTCCGGCAATCAGCCCCAGCATTTT.

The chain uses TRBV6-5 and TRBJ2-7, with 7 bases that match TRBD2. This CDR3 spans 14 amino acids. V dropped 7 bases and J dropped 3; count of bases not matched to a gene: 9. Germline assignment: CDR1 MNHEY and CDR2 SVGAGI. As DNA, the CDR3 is TGTGCCAGCACTCCCCAGGGAGGGAGCTACGAGCAGTACTTC. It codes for CASTPQGGSYEQYF.

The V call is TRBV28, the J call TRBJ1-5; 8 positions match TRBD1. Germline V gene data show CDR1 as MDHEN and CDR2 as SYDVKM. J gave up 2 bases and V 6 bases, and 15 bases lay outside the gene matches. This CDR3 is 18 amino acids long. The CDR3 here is CASRKDRVKTWRNQPQHF. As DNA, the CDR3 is TGTGCCAGCAGAAAGGACAGGGTGAAGACTTGGCGCAATCAGCCCCAGCATTTT.

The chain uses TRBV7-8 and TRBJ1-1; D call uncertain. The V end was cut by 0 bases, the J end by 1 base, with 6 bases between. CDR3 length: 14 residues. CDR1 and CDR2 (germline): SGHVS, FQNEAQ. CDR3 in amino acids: CASSLAFPNTEAFF. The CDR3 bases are TGTGCCAGCAGCTTAGCTTTCCCGAACACTGAAGCTTTCTTT.

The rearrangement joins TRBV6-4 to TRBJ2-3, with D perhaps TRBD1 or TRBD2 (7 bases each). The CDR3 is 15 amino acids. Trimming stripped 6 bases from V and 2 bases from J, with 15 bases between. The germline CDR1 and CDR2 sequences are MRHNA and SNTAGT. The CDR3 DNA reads TGTGCCAGCAGAAACCAGGGGGGGGCCACAGATACGCAGTATTTT. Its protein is CASRNQGGATDTQYF.

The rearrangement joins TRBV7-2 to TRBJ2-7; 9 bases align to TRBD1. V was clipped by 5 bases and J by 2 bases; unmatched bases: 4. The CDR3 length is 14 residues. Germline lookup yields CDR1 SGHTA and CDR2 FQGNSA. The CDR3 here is CASSRGDRAYEQYF. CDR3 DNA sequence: TGTGCCAGCAGCCGCGGGGACAGGGCCTACGAGCAGTACTTC. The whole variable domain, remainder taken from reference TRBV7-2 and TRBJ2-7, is GAGVSQSPSNKVTEKGKDVELRCDPISGHTALYWYRQSLGQGLEFLIYFQGNSAPDKSGLPSDRFSAERTGGSVSTLTIQRTQQEDSAVYLCASSRGDRAYEQYFGPGTRLTVT.

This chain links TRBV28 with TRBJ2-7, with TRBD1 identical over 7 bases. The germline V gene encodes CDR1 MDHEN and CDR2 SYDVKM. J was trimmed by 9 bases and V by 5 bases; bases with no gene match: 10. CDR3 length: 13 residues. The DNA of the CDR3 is TGTGCCAGCAGTACAACAGGGGTGTGGGGGCAGTACTTC. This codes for CASSTTGVWGQYF.

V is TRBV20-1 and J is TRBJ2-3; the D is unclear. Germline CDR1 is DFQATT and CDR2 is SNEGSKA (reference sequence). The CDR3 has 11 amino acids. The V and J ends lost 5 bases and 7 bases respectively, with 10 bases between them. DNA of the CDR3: TGCAGTGCTTCGAATGCGAATACGCAGTATTTT. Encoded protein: CSASNANTQYF.

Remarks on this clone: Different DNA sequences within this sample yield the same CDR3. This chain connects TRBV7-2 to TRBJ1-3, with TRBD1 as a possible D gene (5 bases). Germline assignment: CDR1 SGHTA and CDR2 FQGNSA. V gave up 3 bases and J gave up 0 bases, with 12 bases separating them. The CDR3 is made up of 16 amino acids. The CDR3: CASSFQGPSSGNTIYF. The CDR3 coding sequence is TGTGCCAGCAGCTTCCAGGGTCCTAGCTCTGGAAACACCATATATTTT.

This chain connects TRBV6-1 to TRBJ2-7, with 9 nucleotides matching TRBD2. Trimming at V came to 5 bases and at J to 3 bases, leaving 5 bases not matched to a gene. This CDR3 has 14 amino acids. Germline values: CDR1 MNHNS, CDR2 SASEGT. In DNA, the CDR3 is TGTGCCAGCAGTATCCGTAGCGGGGGCTACGAGCAGTACTTC. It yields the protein CASSIRSGGYEQYF.